Listed below are T cell receptor beta chains from one sample, sequenced in a study of T cells after posttransplantation cyclophosphamide. TCRdb's table, derived via immunoSEQ multiplex PCR, lists solely in-frame clones and lacks some. Of 12,000 or so clones listed, around nine tenths are singletons. The source material was PBMCs, sampled after allogeneic stem cell transplant with posttransplant cyclophosphamide. These receptors originate from a female patient in her 30s who received an allogeneic stem cell transplant from an unrelated donor, was CMV-positive, and had no GVHD. Some T cells may originate from the graft donor. Each CDR3 is given with its conserved first and last residue. A D gene is named only where the DNA matches it firmly. The listing skips clone size in some rows; elsewhere it reads once, few, many or a size class.

J gene: TRBJ1-4
D gene: .
clone size: .
V gene: TRBV6-5
CDR3 DNA: TGTGCCAGCAGGTTGGGGGGTCCCAGTGAAAAACTGTTTTTT
CDR3 protein: CASRLGGPSEKLFF

J gene: TRBJ2-7
D gene: TRBD1
clone size: .
V gene: TRBV2
CDR3 DNA: TGTGCCATCAAGACCGGACAGGGGAAATACGAGCAGTACTTC
CDR3 protein: CAIKTGQGKYEQYF

J gene: TRBJ2-4
D gene: .
clone size: .
V gene: TRBV6-1
CDR3 DNA: TGTGCCAGCAGTGAAGTAGCCGGCAACATTCAGTACTTC
CDR3 protein: CASSEVAGNIQYF

J gene: TRBJ2-7
D gene: TRBD1
clone size: .
V gene: TRBV19
CDR3 DNA: TGTGCCAGTAGTATCGACAGGGCATCCAACGAGCAGTACTTC
CDR3 protein: CASSIDRASNEQYF

J gene: TRBJ1-6
D gene: .
clone size: .
V gene: TRBV4-1
CDR3 DNA: TGCGCCAGCAGCCAAACAATTCGTGGCCAGTATAATTCACCCCTCCACTTT
CDR3 protein: CASSQTIRGQYNSPLHF

J gene: TRBJ2-6
D gene: .
clone size: .
V gene: TRBV9
CDR3 DNA: TGTGCCAGCAGCGTAGCTACGGCAGGGCGCTCTGGGGCCAACGTCCTGACTTTC
CDR3 protein: CASSVATAGRSGANVLTF

J gene: TRBJ2-1
D gene: .
clone size: .
V gene: TRBV2
CDR3 DNA: TGTGCCAGCAGGGACGCTAGAGGGGAGCAGTTCTTC
CDR3 protein: CASRDARGEQFF

J gene: TRBJ2-3
D gene: .
clone size: .
V gene: TRBV14
CDR3 DNA: TGTGCCAGCAGCCAAGCCGCCAGGGGCCCCAAGGGCCCAGATACGCAGTATTTT
CDR3 protein: CASSQAARGPKGPDTQYF

J gene: TRBJ1-3
D gene: .
clone size: few
V gene: TRBV5-1
CDR3 DNA: TGCGCCAGCAGCACGAGTCCGGGTGTGGTCTCTGGAAACACCATATATTTT
CDR3 protein: CASSTSPGVVSGNTIYF

J gene: TRBJ1-1
D gene: .
clone size: once
V gene: TRBV4-1
CDR3 DNA: TGCGCCAGCAGCCAAGAATACGGGGTTGGTGAAGCTTTCTTT
CDR3 protein: CASSQEYGVGEAFF

J gene: TRBJ1-4
D gene: TRBD1
clone size: .
V gene: TRBV5-1
CDR3 DNA: TGCGCCAGCAGCTCTATCACAGGGGGTGGAGAAAAACTGTTTTTT
CDR3 protein: CASSSITGGGEKLFF

J gene: TRBJ2-3
D gene: .
clone size: .
V gene: TRBV19
CDR3 DNA: TGTGCCAGTAGTATTCCTGGAGGCACAGATACGCAGTATTTT
CDR3 protein: CASSIPGGTDTQYF

J gene: TRBJ2-1
D gene: .
clone size: once
V gene: TRBV2
CDR3 DNA: TGTGCCAGCGGGGGGGCTTATGAGCAGTTCTTC
CDR3 protein: CASGGAYEQFF

J gene: TRBJ2-2
D gene: .
clone size: .
V gene: TRBV10-3
CDR3 DNA: TGTGCCATCAGAACGGCTACAGCCGTGAACACCGGGGAGCTGTTTTTT
CDR3 protein: CAIRTATAVNTGELFF

J gene: TRBJ2-3
D gene: TRBD2
clone size: .
V gene: TRBV5-1
CDR3 DNA: TGCGCCAGCAGCTTAAGGCGGGGGGACACAGATACGCAGTATTTT
CDR3 protein: CASSLRRGDTDTQYF

J gene: TRBJ2-1
D gene: .
clone size: .
V gene: TRBV7-3
CDR3 DNA: TGTGCCAGCAGCCCTCAGGGGCGGGGGCGTTTCTACAATGAGCAGTTCTTC
CDR3 protein: CASSPQGRGRFYNEQFF

J gene: TRBJ2-1
D gene: TRBD2
clone size: .
V gene: TRBV29-1
CDR3 DNA: TGCAGCGTAAAGCGGGAACCCTACTACAATGAGCAGTTCTTC
CDR3 protein: CSVKREPYYNEQFF

J gene: TRBJ2-5
D gene: TRBD2
clone size: .
V gene: TRBV10-2
CDR3 DNA: TGCGCCAGCAGTGAGTTTAGCGGGAGTGGTGAGACCCAGTACTTC
CDR3 protein: CASSEFSGSGETQYF

J gene: TRBJ1-1
D gene: .
clone size: .
V gene: TRBV6-5
CDR3 DNA: TGTGCCAGCAGTTACACCTTCGGGGTGGACACTGAAGCTTTCTTT
CDR3 protein: CASSYTFGVDTEAFF

J gene: TRBJ2-7
D gene: TRBD2
clone size: .
V gene: TRBV6-5
CDR3 DNA: TGTGCCAGCAGTTCCGGGGGGACGGTTAGGCAGTACTTC
CDR3 protein: CASSSGGTVRQYF

J gene: TRBJ1-1
D gene: TRBD1
clone size: .
V gene: TRBV5-6
CDR3 DNA: TGTGCCAGCAGCGGGCGGACAGGGGCTTTATTGGACACTGAAGCTTTCTTT
CDR3 protein: CASSGRTGALLDTEAFF

J gene: TRBJ2-4
D gene: TRBD1
clone size: .
V gene: TRBV18
CDR3 DNA: TGTGCCAGCTCACCGGACAGGGGGACGGGGAACATTCAGTACTTC
CDR3 protein: CASSPDRGTGNIQYF

J gene: TRBJ1-1
D gene: .
clone size: .
V gene: TRBV30
CDR3 DNA: TGTGCCTGGAGGGGCAGAGAAGCTTTCTTT
CDR3 protein: CAWRGREAFF

J gene: TRBJ2-5
D gene: .
clone size: .
V gene: TRBV5-1
CDR3 DNA: TGCGCCAGCAGCTCCCCGGCAGGGAACCAAGAGACCCAGTACTTC
CDR3 protein: CASSSPAGNQETQYF

J gene: TRBJ1-1
D gene: .
clone size: .
V gene: TRBV28
CDR3 DNA: TGTGCCAGCAGCCGGACTGAAGCTTTCTTT
CDR3 protein: CASSRTEAFF

J gene: TRBJ2-1
D gene: TRBD2
clone size: .
V gene: TRBV14
CDR3 DNA: TGTGCCAGCAGCCAGTCTCTAGCGGGGGGCTTGAATGAGCAGTTCTTC
CDR3 protein: CASSQSLAGGLNEQFF

J gene: TRBJ1-2
D gene: TRBD1
clone size: .
V gene: TRBV28
CDR3 DNA: TGTGCCAGCAGTTCCCCTCGGGACAGAAGCAGCTATGGCTACACCTTC
CDR3 protein: CASSSPRDRSSYGYTF